The next 11 T cell receptor beta chains were all read from a single sample in a study of graft-versus-host responses after intestinal transplantation. The protocol was immunoSEQ multiplex PCR, while the TCRdb copy is restricted to in-frame clones and leaves out a portion. This sample has around 25,000 clones, with around four fifths found just once. Source: PBMCs, taken about 28 days after intestinal transplant. The receptors shown here come from a human patient who received an intestinal transplant, so some T cells may come from the graft donor.

This clone was seen a handful of times. V gene TRBV6-6 combines with J gene TRBJ2-7; 8 nucleotides match TRBD1. After removal of 6 bases from V and 0 bases from J, the junction contained 4 bases not matched to a gene. Germline V lookup: CDR1 MNHNY, CDR2 SVGAGI (reference sequence). The CDR3 is made up of 14 amino acids. The CDR3 region is CASSLQGDSYEQYF. In nucleotides, the CDR3 is TGTGCCAGCAGCCTACAGGGGGACTCCTACGAGCAGTACTTC.

The rearrangement joins TRBV2 to TRBJ1-2; 7 nucleotides match TRBD1. Trimming took 8 bases from V and 1 from J; bases not matched to a gene: 4. This CDR3 has 13 amino acids. Germline-derived CDR1 and CDR2 are SNHLY and FYNNEI. For the CDR3, the DNA is TGTGCCAGCGGGACAGCACTTAACTATGGCTACACCTTC. Residues: CASGTALNYGYTF.

This chain links TRBV15 with TRBJ2-7, with no clear D. The CDR3 extends over 13 amino acids. Germline V CDR1 and CDR2: LNHNV, YYDKDF (reference sequence). V was pared by 0 bases and J by 1 base, with 4 bases between. DNA for the CDR3: TGTGCCACCAGCAGAGAGGGATCCTACGAGCAGTACTTC. Protein: CATSREGSYEQYF.

This chain joins TRBV7-9 and TRBJ2-5, with 9 nucleotides matching TRBD1. This CDR3 comprises 14 residues. The germline gives CDR1 SEHNR, CDR2 FQNEAQ (reference sequence). Trimming removed 5 bases from V and 5 bases from J; junction bases left unmatched: 6. CDR3 protein: CASSLTGGGETQYF. The DNA for the CDR3 is TGTGCCAGCAGCCTAACAGGGGGCGGGGAGACCCAGTACTTC.

This rearrangement joins TRBV13 to TRBJ2-7, with D hard to call. The germline gives CDR1 PRHDT, CDR2 FYEKMQ (reference sequence). V lost 2 bases and J 1 base, leaving 9 bases between the germline ends. This CDR3 is built from 14 residues. DNA of the CDR3: TGTGCCAGCAGCTTACTCCGGCAGTCCTACGAGCAGTACTTC. Amino acids: CASSLLRQSYEQYF.

The CDR3 bases are TGTGCCAGCAGTGACTTACCGGGCAACTATGGCTACACCTTC. It is translated as CASSDLPGNYGYTF. The chain uses TRBV2 and TRBJ1-2; no clear D. The V end lost 3 bases, the J end lost 2 bases, and 10 bases lay between the germline ends. CDR1 and CDR2 (germline): SNHLY, FYNNEI. The CDR3 has 14 amino acids.

This chain uses TRBV7-9 with TRBJ1-1, with D unclear. The CDR3 is 16 amino acids. CDR1 is SEHNR and CDR2 is FQNEAQ in the germline V gene (reference sequence). V was clipped by 2 bases and J by 0 bases, with 13 bases between them. The CDR3 loop is CASSLKLGTLNTEAFF. In DNA, the CDR3 is TGTGCCAGCAGCTTAAAGTTAGGTACCCTGAACACTGAAGCTTTCTTT.

The chain has TRBV7-9 and TRBJ2-1, with TRBD2 identical over 11 bases. Per germline, CDR1 SEHNR and CDR2 FQNEAQ (reference sequence). The CDR3 runs to 16 residues. The junction had 5 bases not matched to a gene; V was cut back by 0 bases and J by 7 bases. The CDR3 sequence is CASSLALSSGGNEQFF. The CDR3 bases are TGTGCCAGCAGCTTAGCGCTGTCTAGCGGGGGGAATGAGCAGTTCTTC. The full variable domain, completed using reference TRBV7-9 and TRBJ2-1, is DTGVSQNPRHKITKRGQNVTFRCDPISEHNRLYWYRQTLGQGPEFLTYFQNEAQLEKSRLLSDRFSAERPKGSFSTLEIQRTEQGDSAMYLCASSLALSSGGNEQFFGPGTRLTVL.

The rearrangement joins TRBV23-1 to TRBJ2-7, with D perhaps given as TRBD1 or TRBD2 (5 bases each). TRBV23-1 is an ORF, with its function uncertain. V was pared by 1 base and J by 5 bases, with 21 bases between. The length of the CDR3 is 17 residues. CDR3: CASSQYPGPTHNDEQYF. The CDR3, as DNA: TGCGCCAGCAGTCAATACCCGGGACCAACCCACAACGACGAGCAGTACTTC.

The genes are TRBV11-3 and TRBJ2-7; possible D gene TRBD1, 6 bases. The CDR3 spans 18 residues. Germline CDR1 reads SGHNT; CDR2 reads YENEEA. The ends were cut back, 3 bases at V and 2 bases at J, with 23 bases in the middle. This CDR3 reads CASSFPVGGAARTYEQYF. In DNA form, the CDR3 reads TGTGCCAGCAGCTTCCCCGTAGGGGGAGCTGCTAGGACCTACGAGCAGTACTTC.

The V gene is TRBV5-5, the J gene TRBJ1-2; possible D gene TRBD1, 5 bases. Trimming removed 0 bases from V and 0 bases from J, with 9 bases in between. There are 15 residues in the CDR3. Germline V CDR1 and CDR2: SGHKS, YYEKEE (reference sequence). The CDR3 DNA is TGTGCCAGCAGCTTGGCCCCAGGGACTAACTATGGCTACACCTTC. Amino acid sequence: CASSLAPGTNYGYTF.